A single sample gave rise to the 14 T cell receptor beta chains below, sequenced in a study of metastatic and nonmetastatic thyroid tumors. None of the patients had undergone any treatment ahead of thyroid surgery. From the PCR reads, TCRdb re-called clones with MiXCR. The table includes fewer than 70,000 clones, 25% to 35% detected once. What was sequenced was blood. Receptor source: a female donor with papillary thyroid cancer or a benign thyroid nodule (not recorded which). Some clones in this sample may be carry-over from other donors' samples.

This sequence joins TRBV7-3 and TRBJ1-5, with unresolved D. The CDR3 totals 13 residues. In germline, CDR1 is SGHTA, CDR2 FQGTGA. V gave up 6 bases and J gave up 3 bases, with 9 bases separating them. In DNA, the CDR3 is TGTGCCAGCAGTTGGCAGTACAATCAGCCCCAGCATTTT. This translates into CASSWQYNQPQHF.

In its sample, this clone was seen a few times. The rearrangement joins TRBV24-1 to TRBJ1-5, with D unresolved. Looked up from germline, CDR1 is KGHDR and CDR2 is SFDVKD. The germline V and J ends were trimmed by 3 bases and 3 bases, with 11 bases remaining between them. This CDR3 has 15 amino acids. CDR3 bases: TGTGCCACCAGTGATCGTTGCGGAAACAATCAGCCCCAGCATTTT. Translated, it gives CATSDRCGNNQPQHF.

The chain uses TRBV2 and TRBJ2-2; TRBD2 is a possible D gene (6 bases). Germline CDR1 SNHLY, CDR2 FYNNEI. This CDR3 contains 15 residues. Trimming removed 2 bases from V and 7 bases from J, with 14 bases in between. The CDR3, as DNA: TGTGCCAGCAGTGAACCCCTCGGGGGAGGCGGGGAGCTGTTTTTT. As protein: CASSEPLGGGGELFF.

Worth noting for this clone: A much more abundant neighbour one base away suggests this may be a read error. The chain combines TRBV12-3 or TRBV12-4 with TRBJ1-2, with D unresolved. Trimming removed 1 base from V and 6 bases from J, with 6 bases in between. CDR3 length: 12 residues. The CDR3 reads CASSLGLNGYTF. The DNA of the CDR3 is TGTGCCAGCAGTTTAGGCCTAAATGGCTACACCTTC.

The chain has TRBV19 and TRBJ2-6, with D perhaps assigned TRBD1 or TRBD2 (5 bases each). Germline V gene lookup returns CDR1 LNHDA and CDR2 SQIVND (reference sequence). With 6 bases removed from V and 4 bases from J, the gap between germline ends came to 16 bases. This CDR3 has 16 amino acids. The CDR3 loop is CASRFIRDAGANVLTF. CDR3 sequence (DNA): TGTGCCAGTAGGTTTATTCGGGACGCCGGGGCCAACGTCCTGACTTTC.

In its sample, this clone was seen many times. V and J are TRBV2 and TRBJ1-2; D gene unclear. V lost 7 bases to trimming and J lost 1 base, with 10 bases between them. The CDR3 is 13 amino acids. Germline-derived CDR1 and CDR2 are SNHLY and FYNNEI. This CDR3 is CASKDGYNYGYTF. The CDR3 DNA reads as TGTGCCAGCAAGGACGGCTATAACTATGGCTACACCTTC.

This clone was counted between two and nine times. The rearrangement uses TRBV20-1 and TRBJ2-1, with 13 bases matching TRBD2. The CDR3 sequence is 16 residues long. With 3 bases clipped from V and 5 bases from J, the junction kept 7 bases outside the gene matches. Germline V gives CDR1 DFQATT, CDR2 SNEGSKA (reference sequence). CDR3 residues: CSARGTGTSGNNEQFF. The CDR3 DNA sequence: TGCAGTGCTAGGGGTACCGGGACTAGCGGGAACAATGAGCAGTTCTTC.

This clone was counted between two and nine times. This rearrangement joins TRBV28 to TRBJ2-7; 8 nucleotides match TRBD2. The length of the CDR3 is 16 residues. The germline V gene has CDR1 MDHEN and CDR2 SYDVKM. V shed 2 bases, J shed 4 bases, and the junction held 10 bases outside the gene matches. The CDR3 DNA reads as TGTGCCAGCAGTTTAATGGGGGCCGGCGGGGGGTACGAGCAGTACTTC. As protein: CASSLMGAGGGYEQYF.

The genes are TRBV20-1 and TRBJ1-2; 8 positions agree with TRBD1. Germline V gene data show CDR1 as DFQATT and CDR2 as SNEGSKA (reference sequence). The CDR3 is 15 residues long. The trim removed 6 bases at V and 4 bases at J, leaving 13 bases unmatched. The CDR3 loop is CSATPGQEVIYGYTF. CDR3 sequence (DNA): TGCAGTGCAACCCCGGGACAGGAAGTTATCTATGGCTACACCTTC.

The rearrangement joins TRBV7-6 to TRBJ2-7; 9 nucleotides line up with TRBD1. The V and J ends lost 0 bases and 5 bases, in that order; junction bases with no gene match: 2. The CDR3 consists of 14 residues. Germline CDR1 is SGHVS and CDR2 is FNYEAQ. The CDR3 sequence: CASSLAQGAHEQYF. The CDR3 nucleotides read TGTGCCAGCAGCTTAGCACAGGGGGCGCACGAGCAGTACTTC.

The table lists this clone with many counts. The chain carries TRBV6-2 or TRBV6-3 and TRBJ2-4; TRBD2 might be the D (6 bases). In germline, CDR1 is MNHEY, CDR2 SVGEGT. Trimming cost V 0 bases and J 6 bases, with 15 bases left between them. The CDR3 is 16 amino acids. The CDR3 region is CASSYSGTSGANIQYF. In DNA, the CDR3 is TGTGCCAGCAGTTACTCGGGGACTTCCGGGGCAAACATTCAGTACTTC.

This clone turned up a few times. The chain combines TRBV6-1 with TRBJ2-3, with 11 nucleotides matching TRBD1. In germline, CDR1 is MNHNS, CDR2 SASEGT. The V gene end was trimmed by 6 bases and the J gene end by 3 bases; junction bases not matched to a gene: 5. The CDR3 runs to 15 residues. As DNA, the CDR3 is TGTGCCAGCAGAGCCGGGACAGGGGGTACAGATACGCAGTATTTT. It codes for CASRAGTGGTDTQYF.

This clone was seen more than once but under ten times. This sequence joins TRBV6-1 and TRBJ1-6; TRBD1 might be the D (5 bases). V lost 0 bases to trimming and J lost 9 bases, with 9 bases between them. Looked up from germline, CDR1 is MNHNS and CDR2 is SASEGT. This CDR3 has 14 amino acids. CDR3 nucleotides: TGTGCCAGCAGTGAAGCCCGACAGATTTCACCCCTCCACTTT. Translation gives CASSEARQISPLHF.

The chain carries TRBV30 and TRBJ1-5; the D is unclear. The ends were cut back, 1 base at V and 7 bases at J, with 20 bases in the middle. The CDR3 contains 16 residues. Germline assignment: CDR1 GTSNPN and CDR2 SVGIG (reference sequence). The DNA of the CDR3 is TGTGCCTGGAGTGGGGGAAGCGGGGAAACCAGGCAGCCCCAGCATTTT. As protein: CAWSGGSGETRQPQHF.